This T cell receptor (beta chain) was recovered during a study of cytomegalovirus exposure and HLA in healthy donors. Trimming shortened V by 6 bases and J by 2 bases, and 11 bases separated the two germline ends. Germline V gene sequence: CDR1 MNHNY, CDR2 SVGAGI (reference sequence). CDR3 length: 13 amino acids. Amplification used 60 Vbeta primers and 13 Jbeta primers. Sequencing was performed with immunoSEQ multiplex PCR; in TCRdb, only in-frame clones are kept and a portion is missing. This listing includes some 43,000 clones. Sequences were obtained from PBMCs. This sequence originates from a woman in her twenties or thirties in good health and CMV-seronegative. J is TRBJ2-7 and V is TRBV6-6, with D unresolved. The DNA for the CDR3 is TGTGCCAGCAGCCTCCCGGTAGCCTACGAGCAGTACTTC. It translates to CASSLPVAYEQYF.